These 4 T cell receptor beta chains were sequenced from one sample in a study of blood T cells in healthy people across ages. Primers used in a second PCR of about 7 to 12 cycles were a sample-barcoded 5' primer and a J-beta primer mix. TCRdb reprocessed the 5' RACE reads via MiXCR and lists one record per CDR3 protein. The sample contains 1.2 million to 1.5 million distinct CDR3 sequences, around 42% of which appear only once. The sequencing sample was made of blood. The receptor source for this set is a woman aged 18-29 years in good health.

About this clonotype: This sequence may be a read error, since a much larger clone differs from it by one base. J is TRBJ2-3 and V is TRBV9; possibly TRBD2 for D (6 bases). Germline lookup yields CDR1 SGDLS and CDR2 YYNGEE. The CDR3 spans 15 residues. CDR3 nucleotide sequence: TGTACCAGCAGCCCCGGGACTCAACTTACAGATACGCAGTATTTT. It is translated as CTSSPGTQLTDTQYF.

The table lists this clonotype with a few counts. This chain joins TRBV25-1 and TRBJ2-5, with a weak D call TRBD2 (5 bases). CDR1 MGHDK and CDR2 SYGVNS come from the germline V gene. CDR3 length equals 18 residues. The V and J ends lost 2 bases and 2 bases respectively, with 21 bases between them. The CDR3 DNA follows: TGTGCCAGCAGTGAAAGGAGGAGCGCTTTAGGGTTTCAAGAGACCCAGTACTTC. Protein: CASSERRSALGFQETQYF. The variable domain in full, with the rest retrieved from reference TRBV25-1 and TRBJ2-5, is EADIYQTPRYLVIGTGKKITLECSQTMGHDKMYWYQQDPGMELHLIHYSYGVNSTEKGDLSSESTVSRIRTEHFPLTLESARPSHTSQYLCASSERRSALGFQETQYFGPGTRLLVL.

Turning to this clonotype: Being one base from a much bigger clone, this may be a read error. The rearrangement joins TRBV4-1 to TRBJ1-5; no clear D gene. CDR1 MGHRA and CDR2 YSYEKL come from the germline V gene. CDR3 length equals 13 residues. The CDR3: CASNQDGVQPQHF. As DNA, the CDR3 is TGCGCCAGCAACCAAGACGGTGTGCAGCCCCAGCATTTT.

The chain has TRBV27 and TRBJ1-5; D may be TRBD1 (5 bases). This CDR3 is 16 amino acids long. CDR1 is MNHEY and CDR2 is SMNVEV in the germline V gene (reference sequence). The germline V and J ends were trimmed by 6 bases and 7 bases, with 22 bases remaining between them. The CDR3 nucleotides are TGTGCCAGCAGCCAATTGCAGGGTTTTGGAGAACAGCCCCAGCATTTT. Amino acid sequence: CASSQLQGFGEQPQHF.